Each of the 25 T cell receptor beta chains below was sequenced from the same sample in a study of cytomegalovirus exposure and HLA in healthy donors. PCR was performed using 60 Vbeta and 13 Jbeta primers. Sequenced by immunoSEQ multiplex PCR; TCRdb stores in-frame clones only, minus some. The sample lists about 120,000 clones, 50% to 70% occurring once. Specimen: PBMCs. The receptor source for this set is a woman between 40 and 55 years old in good health and CMV-seropositive.

V is TRBV5-5 and J is TRBJ2-1; TRBD1 is a possible D gene (6 bases). The V end lost 6 bases, the J end lost 8 bases, and 18 bases lay between the germline ends. This CDR3 spans 14 amino acids. Germline lookup yields CDR1 SGHKS and CDR2 YYEKEE (reference sequence). The CDR3 protein is CASIHQGSSDEQFF. In DNA, the CDR3 is TGTGCCAGCATTCACCAGGGGTCATCGGATGAGCAGTTCTTC.

As for this clone: One junction end disagrees with the germline gene, perhaps due to a read error. The chain combines TRBV7-9 with TRBJ1-1; possibly TRBD1 for D (5 bases). Germline V gene lookup returns CDR1 SEHNR and CDR2 FQNEAQ (reference sequence). There are 15 residues in the CDR3. The CDR3 is CSSSPSGGTGTEAFF. The CDR3 coding sequence is TGTTCCAGCAGCCCATCGGGGGGAACGGGCACTGAAGCTTTCTTT.

The genes are TRBV7-8 and TRBJ1-1; D gene unclear. Germline V gene sequence: CDR1 SGHVS, CDR2 FQNEAQ. Trimming removed 1 base from V and 0 bases from J, with 6 bases in between. CDR3 size: 14 residues. The DNA for the CDR3 is TGTGCCAGCAGCTTAGTACACCTGAACACTGAAGCTTTCTTT. Its protein is CASSLVHLNTEAFF.

The gene calls are TRBV7-8 and TRBJ2-5, with 12 bases fitting TRBD2. The CDR3 has 16 residues. Trimming cost V 4 bases and J 4 bases; bases outside gene matches: 7. The germline CDR1 and CDR2 sequences are SGHVS and FQNEAQ. Here the CDR3 reads CASSSTSGRYGETQYF. CDR3 in DNA: TGTGCCAGCAGCTCGACTAGCGGGAGATATGGAGAGACCCAGTACTTC.

The rearrangement links TRBV27 to TRBJ2-7; 10 nucleotides align to TRBD1. CDR1 is MNHEY, CDR2 SMNVEV, per germline (reference sequence). V was clipped by 3 bases and J by 2 bases; unmatched bases: 4. The CDR3 spans 15 residues. The CDR3 DNA is TGTGCCAGCAGTTTTAGGACAGGGGGGCCCTACGAGCAGTACTTC. Protein sequence: CASSFRTGGPYEQYF.

This sequence joins TRBV4-2 and TRBJ1-1, with 10 bases aligning to TRBD1. This CDR3 has 14 residues. V shed 1 base, J shed 7 bases, and the junction held 3 bases outside the gene matches. CDR1 and CDR2 from the germline V gene are LGHNA and YNFKEQ. The CDR3 nucleotides are TGTGCCAGCAGCCAAGTGGGACAGGGGATTGAAGCTTTCTTT. As protein: CASSQVGQGIEAFF.

J is TRBJ1-2 and V is TRBV9; no definite D call. The CDR3 contains 12 residues. Germline V gene sequence: CDR1 SGDLS, CDR2 YYNGEE. Trimming removed 0 bases from V and 8 bases from J, with 8 bases in between. The chain's CDR3 is CASSVDRGGYTF. CDR3 coding DNA: TGTGCCAGCAGCGTAGATCGCGGGGGCTACACCTTC.

This clone has more than one count but fewer than ten. V and J are TRBV7-3 and TRBJ1-1; TRBD1 matches at 7 bases. V gave up 5 bases and J gave up 5 bases; unmatched junction bases: 11. The CDR3 contains 15 residues. CDR1 is SGHTA and CDR2 is FQGTGA in the germline V gene. The CDR3, as DNA: TGTGCCAGCAGCCCGGGAGTAGGGGGCAGGACTGAAGCTTTCTTT. This sequence encodes CASSPGVGGRTEAFF.

This clone was observed a few times. This rearrangement joins TRBV27 to TRBJ2-1, with 10 bases aligning to TRBD2. Germline V lookup: CDR1 MNHEY, CDR2 SMNVEV (reference sequence). The length of the CDR3 is 16 residues. Germline trimming cut 5 bases from V and 8 bases from J; bases unmatched to any gene: 12. The CDR3: CASSAPPGLARDEQFF. In DNA form, the CDR3 reads TGTGCCAGCAGTGCCCCCCCGGGACTAGCGCGCGATGAGCAGTTCTTC.

The chain links TRBV29-1 to TRBJ1-2; tentative D call: TRBD1 (6 bases). The CDR3 runs to 13 residues. Germline CDR1 and CDR2: SQVTM and ANQGSEA. V was trimmed by 3 bases and J by 8 bases, leaving 16 bases between them. CDR3 nucleotide sequence: TGCAGCGTTGATCCACAACAGGGAAAAGGCTACACCTTC. Translated: CSVDPQQGKGYTF.

The gene calls are TRBV28 and TRBJ2-7, with 10 bases lining up with TRBD2. The length of the CDR3 is 17 residues. J was trimmed by 0 bases and V by 4 bases; bases with no gene match: 9. The germline gives CDR1 MDHEN, CDR2 SYDVKM. The CDR3 spells CASSSDGLAVRSYEQYF. For the CDR3, the DNA is TGTGCCAGCAGTTCCGATGGACTAGCGGTACGCTCCTACGAGCAGTACTTC.

Worth noting for this clone: The same CDR3 arises from other DNA sequences in this sample as well. V gene TRBV6-5 combines with J gene TRBJ1-5; D is unresolved. CDR1 is MNHEY and CDR2 is SVGAGI in the germline V gene. V was pared by 0 bases and J by 3 bases, with 9 bases between. The CDR3 is 15 residues long. Written as DNA, the CDR3 is TGTGCCAGCAGTTACTCGGGCGCCTCCAATCAGCCCCAGCATTTT. Amino acids: CASSYSGASNQPQHF.

The chain links TRBV18 to TRBJ1-3; the D is unclear. Germline-derived CDR1 and CDR2 are KGHSH and LQKENI. This CDR3 is 16 amino acids long. With 0 bases removed from V and 7 bases from J, the gap between germline ends came to 16 bases. This CDR3 reads CASSPPVDGPGNTIYF. The CDR3, as DNA: TGTGCCAGCTCACCACCAGTGGACGGTCCGGGGAACACCATATATTTT.

V is TRBV2 and J is TRBJ2-3; D gene ambiguous. Deletions cut 6 bases from V and 5 bases from J, with 6 bases between. The germline V gene encodes CDR1 SNHLY and CDR2 FYNNEI. This CDR3 contains 11 residues. The CDR3 DNA reads as TGTGCCAGCAGCTTACTAGATACGCAGTATTTT. Amino acids: CASSLLDTQYF.

The chain carries TRBV6-1 and TRBJ1-4; 9 bases line up with TRBD1. Germline V CDR1 and CDR2: MNHNS, SASEGT. The CDR3 spans 14 residues. Trimming took 6 bases from V and 7 from J; bases not matched to a gene: 6. DNA of the CDR3: TGTGCCAGCAGACCTACAGGGGGCTCTGAAAAACTGTTTTTT. This codes for CASRPTGGSEKLFF.

The chain combines TRBV29-1 with TRBJ1-1, with 7 bases lining up with TRBD1. V trimming: 7 bases; J trimming: 6 bases; junction bases outside the gene matches: 14. CDR1 SQVTM and CDR2 ANQGSEA come from the germline V gene. The length of the CDR3 is 14 residues. The chain's CDR3 is CSAQDRVGLSEAFF. The CDR3 DNA reads TGCAGCGCCCAAGACAGGGTTGGATTATCTGAAGCTTTCTTT.

This clone has only one observation. The V and J genes are TRBV5-5 and TRBJ1-4, with D perhaps matching TRBD1 (5 bases). V lost 0 bases, J lost 7 bases, and 13 bases lay in between. CDR1 and CDR2 (germline): SGHKS, YYEKEE (reference sequence). There are 15 residues in the CDR3. DNA for the CDR3: TGTGCCAGCAGCTTGGGCCACATGGGGGGTGAAAAACTGTTTTTT. Amino acids: CASSLGHMGGEKLFF.

The gene calls are TRBV19 and TRBJ2-7; possible D gene TRBD2, 6 bases. Trimming cost V 1 base and J 3 bases, with 13 bases left between them. Per the germline V gene, CDR1 is LNHDA and CDR2 is SQIVND (reference sequence). This CDR3 spans 15 amino acids. DNA for the CDR3: TGTGCCAGTAGTATAGCCACGGGAGTGGGCTACGAGCAGTACTTC. Protein sequence: CASSIATGVGYEQYF.

This clone has just a few counts. Written as DNA, the CDR3 is TGTGCCAGCAGACAGGGGGCAACTGAAGCTTTCTTT. Protein product: CASRQGATEAFF. The rearrangement uses TRBV19 and TRBJ1-1; 10 bases are shared with TRBD1. CDR3 length: 12 residues. With 9 bases clipped from V and 5 bases from J, the junction kept 3 bases outside the gene matches. Germline CDR1 and CDR2: LNHDA and SQIVND (reference sequence).

This clone was found once. This chain links TRBV4-1 with TRBJ2-1; possibly TRBD1 for D (6 bases). Per germline, CDR1 MGHRA and CDR2 YSYEKL. This CDR3 region has 14 residues. V shed 2 bases and J shed 7 bases, with 12 bases lying between them. The CDR3 loop is CASSQPGTRNEQFF. The DNA of the CDR3 is TGCGCCAGCAGCCAACCTGGGACAAGGAATGAGCAGTTCTTC.

This chain connects TRBV11-3 to TRBJ1-4, with TRBD1 matching over 12 bases. Trimming at V came to 11 bases and at J to 7 bases, leaving 11 bases not matched to a gene. The CDR3 extends over 15 amino acids. Germline assignment: CDR1 SGHNT and CDR2 YENEEA. CDR3 nucleotides: TGTGCCGACCGGGACAGGGGGCTTTCGGTTGAAAAACTGTTTTTT. It encodes CADRDRGLSVEKLFF.

Remarks on this clone: Different DNA sequences within this sample yield the same CDR3. V is TRBV9 and J is TRBJ2-2; the match to TRBD2 covers 7 bases. CDR3 length equals 14 residues. CDR1 SGDLS and CDR2 YYNGEE come from the germline V gene. The V segment lost 0 bases and the J segment 5 bases; nucleotides outside the gene matches: 1. CDR3 sequence (DNA): TGTGCCAGCAGCGTAGGGGGGGGGACCGGGGAGCTGTTTTTT. It encodes CASSVGGGTGELFF.

This sequence joins TRBV6-5 and TRBJ1-5, with 8 bases aligning to TRBD1. V lost 4 bases and J lost 4; bases outside the gene matches: 3. Germline V gives CDR1 MNHEY, CDR2 SVGAGI. The CDR3 consists of 14 residues. CDR3 protein: CASSLDRENQPQHF. The CDR3 coding sequence is TGTGCCAGCAGTTTGGACAGGGAGAATCAGCCCCAGCATTTT.

The rearrangement joins TRBV9 to TRBJ1-3; D not resolved. CDR3 length equals 17 residues. The germline V gene encodes CDR1 SGDLS and CDR2 YYNGEE. V shed 0 bases and J shed 1 base, with 14 bases lying between them. The CDR3 bases are TGTGCCAGCAGCGTAGAGGCTCCCGGGGTATCTGGAAACACCATATATTTT. Protein product: CASSVEAPGVSGNTIYF.

This clone was picked up a small number of times. The chain recombines TRBV27 with TRBJ2-1; D gene ambiguous. The germline V gene has CDR1 MNHEY and CDR2 SMNVEV (reference sequence). V gave up 0 bases and J gave up 10 bases, with 10 bases separating them. CDR3 size: 13 residues. The CDR3 region has the DNA TGTGCCAGCAGTTTATCCCTAGTCCGGGAGCAGTTCTTC. This codes for CASSLSLVREQFF.